Described below is a single TCR beta chain sequence and its context. The antigen remains unidentified. The entry originates in a study of cytomegalovirus exposure and HLA in healthy donors. In the study overall: Falling in the Caucasian-associated ancestry cluster were 65% to 90% of a few hundred genotyped donors. Broader study findings: Researchers catalogued over 150 TCR beta chains as cytomegalovirus-associated.

This CDR3 has 16 amino acids. The junction had 3 bases not matched to a gene; V was cut back by 3 bases and J by 2 bases. Looked up from germline, CDR1 is KGHSH and CDR2 is LQKENI. A multiplex PCR was run with 60 Vbeta primers and 13 Jbeta primers. Repertoires were generated with immunoSEQ multiplex PCR, while TCRdb's copy carries only in-frame clones and drops some. This sample yields under 150,000 clones, of which roughly four fifths are seen a single time; approximately 2.4% belongs to the top ten. The sequenced sample consisted of PBMCs. The chain couples TRBV18 to TRBJ2-6; 8 nucleotides align to TRBD1. The TCR sequence derives from a male donor in good health and CMV-seronegative. The CDR3 region is CASSPLTGAGANVLTF. Here the CDR3 DNA reads TGTGCCAGCTCACCGCTGACAGGGGCTGGGGCCAACGTCCTGACTTTC. Full variable domain (remainder filled in from reference TRBV18 and TRBJ2-6): NAGVMQNPRHLVRRRGQEARLRCSPMKGHSHVYWYRQLPEEGLKFMVYLQKENIIDESGMPKERFSAEFPKEGPSILRIQQVVRGDSAAYFCASSPLTGAGANVLTFGAGSRLTVL.